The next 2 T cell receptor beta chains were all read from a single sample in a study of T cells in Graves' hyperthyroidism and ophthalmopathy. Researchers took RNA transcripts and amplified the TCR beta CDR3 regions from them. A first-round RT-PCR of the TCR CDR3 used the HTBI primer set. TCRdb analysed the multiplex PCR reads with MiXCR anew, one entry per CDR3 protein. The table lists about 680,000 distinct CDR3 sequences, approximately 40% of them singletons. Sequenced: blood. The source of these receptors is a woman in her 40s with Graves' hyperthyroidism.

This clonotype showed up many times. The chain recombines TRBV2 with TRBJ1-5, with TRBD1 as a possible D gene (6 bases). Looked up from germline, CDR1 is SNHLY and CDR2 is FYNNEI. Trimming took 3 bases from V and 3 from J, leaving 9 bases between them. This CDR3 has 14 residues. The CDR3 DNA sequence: TGTGCCAGCAGTGATAACAGGGACAATCAGCCCCAGCATTTT. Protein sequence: CASSDNRDNQPQHF.

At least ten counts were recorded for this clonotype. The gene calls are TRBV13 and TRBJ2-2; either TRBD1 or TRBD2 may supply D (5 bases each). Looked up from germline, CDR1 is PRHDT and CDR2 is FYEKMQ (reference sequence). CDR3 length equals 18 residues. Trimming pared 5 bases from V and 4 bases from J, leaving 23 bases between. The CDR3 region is CASSPQTSGQGRTGELFF. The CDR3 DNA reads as TGTGCCAGCAGCCCTCAGACATCGGGGCAGGGACGCACCGGGGAGCTGTTTTTT.